The rows below give T cell receptor beta chains drawn from one sample of a study of T cells after yellow fever vaccination. Each CDR3 protein gets one entry after TCRdb re-called the 5' RACE reads with MiXCR. Here the sample spans 550,000 or so distinct CDR3 sequences, over 15% being singletons. Sequenced here: PBMCs, sampled 15 days after the yellow fever booster vaccination. These receptors were taken from a man aged 25 to 45 who received the YFV17D yellow fever vaccine. Each CDR3 is given with its conserved first and last residue. D genes are given only for firm matches. The listing skips clone size in some rows; elsewhere it reads once, few, many or a size class.

J | size | D | V | DNA | CDR3
TRBJ2-3 | NA | NA | TRBV7-2 | TGTGCCAGCAGCTTAATGGCTAGCGTAGGCACAGATACGCAGTATTTT | CASSLMASVGTDTQYF
TRBJ1-5 | NA | NA | TRBV1 | TGCACCAGCAGCCCCACCACCGTCCTAGACAACAATCAGCCCCCGCATTTT | CTSSPTTVLDNNQPPHF
TRBJ2-3 | NA | NA | TRBV7-9 | TGTGCCAGCAGCTTCCTCGACGGCTACACAGATACGCAGTATTTT | CASSFLDGYTDTQYF
TRBJ1-1 | many | TRBD1 | TRBV9 | TGTGCCAGCAGCCGGACAGGAATGAACACTGAAGCTTTCTTT | CASSRTGMNTEAFF
TRBJ2-7 | few | NA | TRBV29-1 | TGCAGCGGTGCTCCGGGCGGGTCGGACGAGCAGTACTTC | CSGAPGGSDEQYF
TRBJ2-5 | NA | TRBD2 | TRBV18 | TGTGCCAGCTCAGCGACAGCTCCAAGTGTTGCGGGAGTGCAAGAGACCCAGTACTTC | CASSATAPSVAGVQETQYF
TRBJ2-5 | NA | TRBD2 | TRBV15 | TGTGCCACCAGCAGAGGGGGGACTACTTTAAAGGAGACCCAGTACTTC | CATSRGGTTLKETQYF
TRBJ2-7 | few | TRBD1 | TRBV6-1 | TGTGCCAGCACACAGGAGGGGACAGGAGGCTACGAGCAGTACTTC | CASTQEGTGGYEQYF
TRBJ2-2 | NA | TRBD2 | TRBV11-2 | TGTGCCAGCAGCTTCCGTAGCCTAGCGGGAGGGAACACCGGGGAGCTGTTTTTT | CASSFRSLAGGNTGELFF
TRBJ2-1 | NA | TRBD2 | TRBV20-1 | TGCAGTGCTAGTCCCAGAGGCGGGAGGGCCGGTTCCTACAATGAGCAGTTCTTC | CSASPRGGRAGSYNEQFF
TRBJ2-1 | NA | TRBD2 | TRBV6-1 | TGTGCCAGCAGTAAAAAGACTAGCGGGAGGGCCGGAGAGCAGTTCTTC | CASSKKTSGRAGEQFF
TRBJ1-5 | few | NA | TRBV6-2/TRBV6-3 | TGTGCCAGCAGTTACATCGGCGATCAGCCCCAGCATTTT | CASSYIGDQPQHF
TRBJ2-1 | NA | TRBD2 | TRBV5-5 | TGTGCCAGCAGCTTTAGGGCTGGCGAGCGGGGGGGGTTTGAGCAGTTCTTC | CASSFRAGERGGFEQFF
TRBJ1-1 | NA | NA | TRBV7-2 | TGTGCCAGCAGCTTAGTAAGGCCGCGCCAGACCAATGAAGCTTTCTTT | CASSLVRPRQTNEAFF
TRBJ2-1 | NA | NA | TRBV19 | TGTGCCAGTAGTATTGTGACTACCTACAATGAGCAGTTCTTC | CASSIVTTYNEQFF
TRBJ2-7 | NA | NA | TRBV4-3 | TGCGCCAGCAGCCAAGTAGCGCTAGCGAACTACGAGCAGTACTTC | CASSQVALANYEQYF
TRBJ2-3 | few | NA | TRBV4-3 | TGCGCCAGCAGCCAAGCGCCGGGACTTACCTCGGGGGATACGCAGTATTTT | CASSQAPGLTSGDTQYF
TRBJ2-3 | NA | NA | TRBV20-1 | TGCAGTGCTAGAGTCCTAGCCGGGAGTTTAGATACGCAGTATTTT | CSARVLAGSLDTQYF
TRBJ2-7 | few | NA | TRBV7-9 | TGTGCCAGCAGCTTAGCCCTCCCCCCCTACGAGCAGTACTTC | CASSLALPPYEQYF
TRBJ1-4 | NA | TRBD1 | TRBV4-1 | TGCGCCAGCAGCCAAGGACAGGGGGAAAAACTGTTTTTT | CASSQGQGEKLFF
TRBJ2-2 | NA | TRBD1 | TRBV29-1 | TGCAGCGCTGACAGGGGGAACACCGGGGAGCTGTTTTTT | CSADRGNTGELFF
TRBJ2-2 | NA | TRBD1 | TRBV18 | TGTGCCAGCTCACCACCGGGACAGGGATTGCCGGGCACCGGGGAGCTGTTTTTT | CASSPPGQGLPGTGELFF
TRBJ1-2 | few | NA | TRBV12-3/TRBV12-4 | TGTGCCAGCAGTTTAGATCCAGGGAGATACGGCTACACCTTC | CASSLDPGRYGYTF
TRBJ2-5 | few | NA | TRBV20-1 | TGCAGTGCTAGAGATCAGAGCAAAGGACCATTCAGTTCTGAGACCCAGTACTTC | CSARDQSKGPFSSETQYF
TRBJ1-5 | few | NA | TRBV7-2 | TGTGCCAGCAGCCGCGGGGGGGCGGGACAGCCCCAGCATTTT | CASSRGGAGQPQHF
TRBJ2-5 | NA | NA | TRBV10-3 | TGTGCCATCAGTGGGGGGTTAGGAGGGAAAGAGACCCAGTACTTC | CAISGGLGGKETQYF